Each of the 5 T cell receptor beta chains below was sequenced from the same sample in a study of blood T cells in healthy people across ages. Using a J-beta primer mix together with a sample-barcoded 5' primer, a second PCR was run for about 7 to 12 cycles. From the 5' RACE reads, TCRdb called clonotypes with MiXCR, one entry per CDR3 protein. The sample carries about 1 million distinct CDR3 sequences, less than 50% recorded once. Sequencing used blood. All receptors derive from an older woman in good health.

This clonotype has more than one count but fewer than ten. The CDR3 DNA follows: TGCAGTGCTAGTGAGGCGGGAGGACCCTCCTACAATGAGCAGTTCTTC. It is translated as CSASEAGGPSYNEQFF. The rearrangement joins TRBV20-1 to TRBJ2-1, with 8 bases fitting TRBD2. CDR1 is DFQATT, CDR2 SNEGSKA, per germline (reference sequence). The CDR3 length is 16 residues. V gave up 3 bases and J gave up 0 bases; unmatched junction bases: 7.

The V gene is TRBV9, the J gene TRBJ1-5; D call uncertain. Looked up from germline, CDR1 is SGDLS and CDR2 is YYNGEE. The CDR3 is 13 amino acids. The germline V and J ends were trimmed by 0 bases and 7 bases, with 8 bases remaining between them. CDR3 sequence: CASSVGITQPQHF. Here the CDR3 DNA reads TGTGCCAGCAGCGTAGGGATTACGCAGCCCCAGCATTTT.

The sample holds a few counts of this clonotype. This chain connects TRBV20-1 to TRBJ2-3; TRBD1 aligns across 11 bases. Germline loops: CDR1 DFQATT, CDR2 SNEGSKA (reference sequence). V trimming: 3 bases; J trimming: 5 bases; junction bases outside the gene matches: 13. The CDR3 loop spans 17 amino acids. Written as DNA, the CDR3 is TGCAGTGCTAGTCTCTTATCGGACAGGGGGCGAGGAGATACGCAGTATTTT. Translating gives CSASLLSDRGRGDTQYF.

This clonotype was detected only a few times. This rearrangement joins TRBV20-1 to TRBJ2-3; 9 bases are a match to TRBD2. The V segment lost 7 bases and the J segment 4 bases; nucleotides outside the gene matches: 15. Germline CDR1 is DFQATT and CDR2 is SNEGSKA (reference sequence). This CDR3 region has 16 residues. The CDR3 loop reads CSDSSLAGRSPDTQYF. The CDR3 nucleotides are TGCAGTGACAGCAGCCTAGCGGGACGGAGCCCAGATACGCAGTATTTT.

The CDR3, as DNA: TGCAGTGCATACCCCCAGGGGCGATTCGACTACACCTTC. This sequence encodes CSAYPQGRFDYTF. The V and J genes are TRBV20-1 and TRBJ1-2; tentatively, D is TRBD1 (6 bases). Trimming stripped 6 bases from V and 10 bases from J, with 21 bases between. This CDR3 has 13 residues. Germline CDR1 reads DFQATT; CDR2 reads SNEGSKA (reference sequence).